Below, 16 T cell receptor beta chains from the same sample are listed, as sequenced in a study of T cell changes during pregnancy in multiple sclerosis. TCRdb's table, derived via immunoSEQ multiplex PCR, lists solely in-frame clones and lacks some. Of around 65,000 clones listed, approximately 88% are singletons. Sequenced material: peripheral blood, taken in the first trimester of pregnancy. The receptors originated from a female donor with multiple sclerosis, enrolled in a pregnancy study.

The chain carries TRBV7-9 and TRBJ1-1; possibly TRBD1 for D (5 bases). The germline CDR1 and CDR2 sequences are SEHNR and FQNEAQ (reference sequence). V was pared by 3 bases and J by 3 bases, with 11 bases between. This CDR3 comprises 14 residues. The DNA for the CDR3 is TGTGCCAGCAGCTTTGACAGTACATACACTGAAGCTTTCTTT. This gives the protein CASSFDSTYTEAFF.

V usage is TRBV5-1 and J usage is TRBJ2-2, with 9 bases identical to TRBD2. Per the germline V gene, CDR1 is SGHRS and CDR2 is YFSETQ. The junction had 5 bases not matched to a gene; V was cut back by 2 bases and J by 3 bases. The length of the CDR3 is 16 residues. The CDR3 loop is CASSLGAGGYTGELFF. In DNA form, the CDR3 reads TGCGCCAGCAGCTTAGGCGCGGGAGGGTACACCGGGGAGCTGTTTTTT.

The genes are TRBV6-4 and TRBJ2-4, with 12 bases that match TRBD2. V shed 6 bases, J shed 6 bases, and the junction held 9 bases outside the gene matches. The CDR3 totals 16 residues. Germline V CDR1 and CDR2: MRHNA, SNTAGT. The CDR3 bases are TGTGCCAGCAGCTCGACTAGCGGGGGCACGGGAAACATTCAGTACTTC. Translation gives CASSSTSGGTGNIQYF.

Comments on this clone: The sample has other DNA sequences that encode this CDR3 too. The rearrangement joins TRBV19 to TRBJ1-1; no firm D call. From germline, CDR1 is LNHDA and CDR2 SQIVND (reference sequence). Deletions cut 3 bases from V and 1 base from J, with 3 bases between. CDR3 length: 12 amino acids. The CDR3 DNA reads as TGTGCCAGTAGTATCCAGAACACTGAAGCTTTCTTT. Encoded protein: CASSIQNTEAFF.

V gene TRBV19 combines with J gene TRBJ1-4; 7 bases are shared with TRBD1. Germline CDR1 is LNHDA and CDR2 is SQIVND (reference sequence). J gave up 7 bases and V 1 base, and 12 bases lay outside the gene matches. The CDR3 has 17 amino acids. CDR3 protein: CASSIAGTAPGGEKLFF. In DNA, the CDR3 is TGTGCCAGTAGTATAGCCGGGACAGCTCCCGGGGGTGAAAAACTGTTTTTT.

CDR3 sequence: CAWEDKNNEKLFF. CDR3 DNA: TGTGCCTGGGAGGACAAAAATAATGAAAAACTGTTTTTT. The chain couples TRBV30 to TRBJ1-4, with D possibly TRBD1 on 5 matching bases. CDR1 is GTSNPN, CDR2 SVGIG, per germline (reference sequence). The CDR3 runs 13 residues. V was trimmed by 5 bases and J by 4 bases, leaving 11 bases between them.

This rearrangement joins TRBV6-5 to TRBJ2-7; 7 bases line up with TRBD2. V dropped 5 bases and J dropped 6; count of bases not matched to a gene: 13. The CDR3 sequence is 15 residues long. Germline CDR1 MNHEY, CDR2 SVGAGI. The CDR3 loop is CASSTSGLEVTEQYF. For the CDR3, the DNA is TGTGCCAGCAGTACTTCAGGACTAGAAGTGACCGAGCAGTACTTC.

This clone was counted a few times. This sequence joins TRBV19 and TRBJ1-1; a weak D match, TRBD1 (6 bases). V dropped 1 base and J dropped 4 bases, with 13 bases sitting between them. Germline V CDR1 and CDR2: LNHDA, SQIVND (reference sequence). This CDR3 comprises 15 residues. The CDR3 here is CASSIGEGEPTEAFF. The DNA for the CDR3 is TGTGCCAGTAGTATAGGTGAGGGGGAACCCACTGAAGCTTTCTTT.

The chain joins TRBV5-1 to TRBJ1-5, with 7 bases lining up with TRBD1. Looked up from germline, CDR1 is SGHRS and CDR2 is YFSETQ. This CDR3 has 15 amino acids. V shed 4 bases and J 4 bases; nucleotides not matched to a gene: 8. DNA of the CDR3: TGCGCCAGCAGCGAACAGGGGTCGGCGAATCAGCCCCAGCATTTT. As protein: CASSEQGSANQPQHF.

In its sample, this clone was seen once. V and J are TRBV10-1 and TRBJ2-7; the D gene is possibly TRBD1 (5 bases). Trimming removed 8 bases at V and 2 bases at J, with 10 bases between. Per germline, CDR1 WNHNN and CDR2 SYGVQD (reference sequence). The length of the CDR3 is 12 residues. The DNA for the CDR3 is TGCGCCAGCTCCGACAGTACCTACGAGCAGTACTTC. Translating gives CASSDSTYEQYF.

V and J are TRBV28 and TRBJ2-5, with TRBD1 matching over 9 bases. The J segment lost 5 bases and the V segment lost 6 bases, leaving 16 bases of the junction unmatched. Per the germline V gene, CDR1 is MDHEN and CDR2 is SYDVKM. This CDR3 has 17 amino acids. The CDR3 is CASRGGVGDREWETQYF. The CDR3 region has the DNA TGTGCCAGCAGGGGTGGGGTCGGGGACAGGGAATGGGAGACCCAGTACTTC.

This chain links TRBV2 with TRBJ1-4; tentative D call: TRBD1 (5 bases). The germline gives CDR1 SNHLY, CDR2 FYNNEI. V shed 9 bases and J shed 7 bases, with 15 bases lying between them. The length of the CDR3 is 13 residues. CDR3 region: CARSGEGREKLFF. The DNA for the CDR3 is TGTGCCAGGTCCGGGGAGGGGCGTGAAAAACTGTTTTTT.

The chain links TRBV18 to TRBJ2-3; 10 bases match TRBD2. The CDR3 is 15 amino acids. J was trimmed by 1 base and V by 6 bases; bases with no gene match: 4. Germline CDR1 KGHSH, CDR2 LQKENI. The CDR3 loop is CASSRGTSGTDTQYF. In nucleotides, the CDR3 is TGTGCCAGCTCCAGAGGGACTAGCGGCACAGATACGCAGTATTTT.

CDR3 residues: CASSLEQGYGYTF. DNA for the CDR3: TGCGCCAGCAGCTTGGAACAGGGGTATGGCTACACCTTC. This chain connects TRBV5-1 to TRBJ1-2; TRBD1 aligns across 7 bases. Per the germline V gene, CDR1 is SGHRS and CDR2 is YFSETQ. The CDR3 contains 13 residues. The trim removed 0 bases at V and 5 bases at J, leaving 1 base unmatched.

This rearrangement joins TRBV2 to TRBJ1-2, with TRBD1 matching over 8 bases. This CDR3 has 15 residues. J gave up 4 bases and V 4 bases, and 8 bases lay outside the gene matches. Germline CDR1 and CDR2: SNHLY and FYNNEI. The CDR3 region has the DNA TGTGCCAGCAGTGGTCCCGTGACAGGGGTCTATGGCTACACCTTC. Its protein is CASSGPVTGVYGYTF.

J is TRBJ1-4 and V is TRBV2; 7 bases fit TRBD1. Trimming took 4 bases from V and 4 from J; bases not matched to a gene: 9. CDR1 SNHLY and CDR2 FYNNEI come from the germline V gene. The CDR3 contains 16 residues. As DNA, the CDR3 is TGTGCCAGCAGTGGCCTTTCAGGGGGTATTAATGAAAAACTGTTTTTT. This gives the protein CASSGLSGGINEKLFF.